A selection of T cell receptor beta chains follows, all from one sample in a study of T cell clones after liver transplantation. Libraries were prepared by immunoSEQ multiplex PCR; TCRdb keeps only in-frame clonotypes and omits some of them. The table shows roughly 80,000 clones, with roughly 80% occurring only once. This material consisted of CD4+ T cells from blood, taken about 46 months after liver transplant. These receptors were collected from a human patient who received a liver transplant. Some T cells may possibly be graft donor cells. Both conserved end residues are part of each CDR3. The order of the fields is clone size, V gene, J gene, D gene, CDR3 protein, CDR3 DNA. D genes are given only for firm matches. Expanded clones are given a class, and other clones once, few, many or no size at all.

clone_size: -; v_call: TRBV19; j_call: TRBJ2-7; d_call: -; cdr3_aa: CASSKGRGRTYEQYF; cdr3_nt: TGTGCCAGTAGTAAGGGCAGAGGGAGGACCTACGAGCAGTACTTC
clone_size: -; v_call: TRBV7-2; j_call: TRBJ1-2; d_call: -; cdr3_aa: CASSLGPPGAGNYGYTF; cdr3_nt: TGTGCCAGCAGCTTAGGGCCTCCGGGGGCGGGAAACTATGGCTACACCTTC
clone_size: -; v_call: TRBV10-3; j_call: TRBJ2-7; d_call: -; cdr3_aa: CAISESWSGESYEQYF; cdr3_nt: TGTGCCATCAGTGAGTCCTGGTCAGGGGAGTCCTACGAGCAGTACTTC
clone_size: -; v_call: TRBV7-7; j_call: TRBJ1-1; d_call: TRBD1; cdr3_aa: CASSPVTGGTEAFF; cdr3_nt: TGTGCCAGCAGCCCCGTGACAGGGGGCACTGAAGCTTTCTTT
clone_size: -; v_call: TRBV10-3; j_call: TRBJ1-1; d_call: -; cdr3_aa: CAISRGVSGNTEAFF; cdr3_nt: TGTGCCATCAGTCGGGGGGTTTCCGGGAACACTGAAGCTTTCTTT
clone_size: -; v_call: TRBV28; j_call: TRBJ2-7; d_call: -; cdr3_aa: CASTGPYEQYF; cdr3_nt: TGTGCCAGCACAGGGCCCTACGAGCAGTACTTC
clone_size: -; v_call: TRBV11-3; j_call: TRBJ1-1; d_call: -; cdr3_aa: CASSFSGVNTEAFF; cdr3_nt: TGTGCCAGCAGCTTCTCAGGGGTGAACACTGAAGCTTTCTTT
clone_size: -; v_call: TRBV28; j_call: TRBJ1-1; d_call: -; cdr3_aa: CASSWGVAEAFF; cdr3_nt: TGTGCCAGCAGTTGGGGGGTCGCTGAAGCTTTCTTT
clone_size: once; v_call: TRBV5-1; j_call: TRBJ2-7; d_call: TRBD1; cdr3_aa: CASSLGRDRSREQYF; cdr3_nt: TGCGCCAGCAGCTTGGGTAGGGACAGGAGTCGGGAGCAGTACTTC
clone_size: -; v_call: TRBV21-1; j_call: TRBJ2-3; d_call: -; cdr3_aa: CASSKETDTQYF; cdr3_nt: TGTGCCAGCAGCAAAGAGACAGATACGCAGTATTTT
clone_size: -; v_call: TRBV2; j_call: TRBJ2-1; d_call: -; cdr3_aa: CASSEQSGLLNEQFF; cdr3_nt: TGTGCCAGCAGTGAACAGTCAGGCCTTTTAAATGAGCAGTTCTTC
clone_size: -; v_call: TRBV28; j_call: TRBJ1-2; d_call: TRBD1; cdr3_aa: CASSRTGGSTF; cdr3_nt: TGTGCCAGCAGTCGGACAGGGGGCTCAACCTTC
clone_size: -; v_call: TRBV6-1; j_call: TRBJ1-5; d_call: -; cdr3_aa: CASSVGAGGVQPQHF; cdr3_nt: TGTGCCAGCAGTGTTGGAGCCGGTGGGGTTCAGCCCCAGCATTTT
clone_size: -; v_call: TRBV11-2; j_call: TRBJ2-1; d_call: -; cdr3_aa: CASSSLVISGNEQFF; cdr3_nt: TGTGCCAGCAGCTCACTAGTTATCTCGGGAAATGAGCAGTTCTTC
clone_size: -; v_call: TRBV4-3; j_call: TRBJ2-7; d_call: TRBD2; cdr3_aa: CASSQGQGRGTTYEQYF; cdr3_nt: TGCGCCAGCAGCCAAGGGCAAGGGCGGGGGACTACCTACGAGCAGTACTTC
clone_size: -; v_call: TRBV5-1; j_call: TRBJ2-2; d_call: -; cdr3_aa: CASSFSPARGGSTGELFF; cdr3_nt: TGCGCCAGCAGCTTCAGCCCGGCCAGGGGAGGGAGCACCGGGGAGCTGTTTTTT
clone_size: medium-sized; v_call: TRBV19; j_call: TRBJ1-2; d_call: -; cdr3_aa: CASREVNTGYYGYTF; cdr3_nt: TGTGCCAGCCGAGAAGTGAACACAGGGTACTATGGCTACACCTTC
clone_size: -; v_call: TRBV5-5; j_call: TRBJ2-1; d_call: -; cdr3_aa: CASRMGMSINEQFF; cdr3_nt: TGTGCCAGCAGGATGGGGATGTCGATCAATGAGCAGTTCTTC
clone_size: -; v_call: TRBV29-1; j_call: TRBJ1-1; d_call: TRBD1; cdr3_aa: CSGHRGVGTEAFF; cdr3_nt: TGCAGCGGACACAGGGGGGTGGGAACTGAAGCTTTCTTT
clone_size: -; v_call: TRBV5-4; j_call: TRBJ2-3; d_call: -; cdr3_aa: CASSLGSSLSGDTQYF; cdr3_nt: TGTGCCAGCAGCTTGGGGTCTTCCCTGAGTGGGGATACGCAGTATTTT
clone_size: few; v_call: TRBV6-1; j_call: TRBJ1-5; d_call: -; cdr3_aa: CASSELEGIQPQHF; cdr3_nt: TGTGCCAGCAGTGAACTGGAAGGGATTCAGCCCCAGCATTTT
clone_size: once; v_call: TRBV27; j_call: TRBJ2-7; d_call: TRBD2; cdr3_aa: CASSLRGRASQYEQYF; cdr3_nt: TGTGCCAGCAGTTTACGGGGGAGGGCCAGTCAGTACGAGCAGTACTTC
clone_size: -; v_call: TRBV15; j_call: TRBJ2-7; d_call: TRBD1; cdr3_aa: CATSRDQGAELQYF; cdr3_nt: TGTGCCACCAGCAGAGATCAGGGGGCGGAGTTACAGTACTTC
clone_size: -; v_call: TRBV30; j_call: TRBJ1-6; d_call: -; cdr3_aa: CAWSASANSLLHF; cdr3_nt: TGTGCCTGGAGTGCGTCAGCTAATTCACTCCTCCACTTT
clone_size: -; v_call: TRBV9; j_call: TRBJ2-3; d_call: -; cdr3_aa: CASSTGGDLSTDTQYF; cdr3_nt: TGTGCCAGCAGCACAGGAGGTGACCTAAGCACAGATACGCAGTATTTT
clone_size: -; v_call: TRBV5-1; j_call: TRBJ2-5; d_call: -; cdr3_aa: CASSPPGETQYF; cdr3_nt: TGCGCCAGCAGCCCGCCCGGTGAGACCCAGTACTTC
clone_size: -; v_call: TRBV7-2; j_call: TRBJ2-7; d_call: -; cdr3_aa: CASSVRDSQAAYEQYF; cdr3_nt: TGTGCCAGCAGCGTTAGGGACTCCCAGGCCGCCTACGAGCAGTACTTC
clone_size: -; v_call: TRBV5-4; j_call: TRBJ2-5; d_call: -; cdr3_aa: CASSREGRETQYF; cdr3_nt: TGTGCCAGCAGCCGAGAGGGGAGGGAGACCCAGTACTTC
clone_size: -; v_call: TRBV9; j_call: TRBJ2-7; d_call: TRBD2; cdr3_aa: CASSGGLAGAYEQYF; cdr3_nt: TGTGCCAGCAGCGGGGGACTAGCGGGGGCCTACGAGCAGTACTTC
clone_size: -; v_call: TRBV18; j_call: TRBJ1-1; d_call: -; cdr3_aa: CASSPRAGVGTEAFF; cdr3_nt: TGTGCCAGCTCACCAAGGGCAGGGGTCGGGACTGAAGCTTTCTTT
clone_size: -; v_call: TRBV7-9; j_call: TRBJ2-3; d_call: -; cdr3_aa: CASSLATAGVDTQYF; cdr3_nt: TGTGCCAGCAGCTTAGCCACAGCGGGTGTCGATACGCAGTATTTT
clone_size: -; v_call: TRBV28; j_call: TRBJ1-2; d_call: -; cdr3_aa: CASSWTEVYGYTF; cdr3_nt: TGTGCCAGCAGCTGGACAGAAGTCTATGGCTACACCTTC
clone_size: -; v_call: TRBV11-2; j_call: TRBJ1-2; d_call: -; cdr3_aa: CASSSPQGRRYSYTF; cdr3_nt: TGTGCCAGCAGCTCTCCTCAGGGGAGGAGATATAGCTACACCTTC
clone_size: -; v_call: TRBV18; j_call: TRBJ1-1; d_call: TRBD1; cdr3_aa: CASSAQGQGRTTEAFF; cdr3_nt: TGTGCCAGCTCAGCACAGGGACAGGGGAGGACCACTGAAGCTTTCTTT
clone_size: -; v_call: TRBV28; j_call: TRBJ2-1; d_call: TRBD1; cdr3_aa: CASSLSGTGSYNEQFF; cdr3_nt: TGTGCCAGCAGTTTATCCGGGACAGGGTCCTACAATGAGCAGTTCTTC
clone_size: -; v_call: TRBV15; j_call: TRBJ2-3; d_call: -; cdr3_aa: CATSRVRSTDTQYF; cdr3_nt: TGTGCCACCAGCAGAGTCAGGAGCACAGATACGCAGTATTTT
clone_size: -; v_call: TRBV18; j_call: TRBJ1-1; d_call: -; cdr3_aa: CASSPLAWGNTEAFF; cdr3_nt: TGTGCCAGCTCACCCCTTGCGTGGGGGAACACTGAAGCTTTCTTT
clone_size: -; v_call: TRBV7-9; j_call: TRBJ1-4; d_call: -; cdr3_aa: CASSQSSAGEKLFF; cdr3_nt: TGTGCCAGCAGCCAGAGTTCGGCAGGAGAAAAACTGTTTTTT
clone_size: once; v_call: TRBV11-2; j_call: TRBJ2-5; d_call: -; cdr3_aa: CASSLDEIQETQYF; cdr3_nt: TGTGCCAGCAGCTTAGATGAAATACAAGAGACCCAGTACTTC
clone_size: -; v_call: TRBV19; j_call: TRBJ1-2; d_call: -; cdr3_aa: CASSPGGYGYTF; cdr3_nt: TGTGCCAGTAGTCCCGGAGGGTATGGCTACACCTTC
clone_size: -; v_call: TRBV7-8; j_call: TRBJ1-1; d_call: -; cdr3_aa: CASSLEMNTEAFF; cdr3_nt: TGTGCCAGCAGCTTAGAGATGAACACTGAAGCTTTCTTT
clone_size: -; v_call: TRBV7-9; j_call: TRBJ2-1; d_call: TRBD2; cdr3_aa: CASSLLITGGDNEQFF; cdr3_nt: TGTGCCAGCAGCTTATTAATAACGGGGGGAGACAATGAGCAGTTCTTC